This is a list of T cell receptor beta chains from one sample in a study of regulatory T cells in long-lasting Graves disease. TCRdb independently ran MiXCR on the multiplex PCR reads; one entry per CDR3 protein. The table shows 200,000 to 300,000 distinct CDR3 sequences, with around 21% occurring only once. Sequences were derived from peripheral blood mononuclear cells (PBMCs), sampled at new diagnosis, from a patient treated with antithyroid drugs. The receptor set was obtained from a female donor with Graves disease. Both conserved end residues are part of each CDR3. A D gene is named only where the DNA matches it firmly.

NA	TRBJ2-5	TRBV10-3	CAISDTQQETQYF
NA	TRBJ1-6	TRBV28	CASSLYRQDYNSPLHF
NA	TRBJ2-5	TRBV10-2	CAAEKSATSYQETQYF
NA	TRBJ2-3	TRBV28	CASRFTADRTDTQYF
NA	TRBJ1-6	TRBV4-3	CASSLSGGDSPLHF
NA	TRBJ1-2	TRBV20-1	CSARDQNYGYTF
NA	TRBJ1-1	TRBV12-3/TRBV12-4	CASTGQLNTEAFF
NA	TRBJ2-7	TRBV7-9	CASSLEGDSRVRTYEQYF
NA	TRBJ2-7	TRBV2	CASSSNRNEQYF
NA	TRBJ2-5	TRBV6-2/TRBV6-3	CASSYSAGRETQYF
TRBD2	TRBJ2-3	TRBV5-1	CASSLTSGGNTDTQYF
NA	TRBJ2-7	TRBV5-6	CASTKGRWKWYEQYF
TRBD2	TRBJ2-3	TRBV24-1	CATSDLLAGGSTDTQYF
NA	TRBJ2-7	TRBV28	CASIFGTGDYEQYF
NA	TRBJ2-3	TRBV7-3	CASSLVADTDTQYF
NA	TRBJ1-5	TRBV3-2	CASSRDTGSDNQPQHF
NA	TRBJ2-1	TRBV27	CASKGVASYNEQFF
NA	TRBJ2-7	TRBV29-1	CSVEGDPDPYEQYF
NA	TRBJ1-1	TRBV29-1	CSVEWSGARTEAFF
TRBD1	TRBJ2-1	TRBV7-6	CASSHGDRSYNEQFF
NA	TRBJ1-2	TRBV11-2	CASSLEPGTVRSGYTF
TRBD1	TRBJ1-2	TRBV20-1	CSARAGAGGDGYTF
NA	TRBJ1-4	TRBV7-2	CASSLQGTNEKLFF
NA	TRBJ1-6	TRBV2	CASEEGHSHNSPLHF
NA	TRBJ2-2	TRBV7-3	CASSYGGRGELFF
TRBD2	TRBJ2-1	TRBV11-3	CASSLVSVFSGRSFVGEQFF